Shown below are 2 T cell receptor beta chains from a single sample sequenced in a study of cytomegalovirus exposure and HLA in healthy donors. PCR primers comprised 60 Vbeta and 13 Jbeta primers. Data came from immunoSEQ multiplex PCR; TCRdb stores just in-frame clones and leaves some out. The sample comprises 110,000 or so clones, approximately 75% of which are singletons, and less than 5.5% rests with the top ten. The sample comprised PBMCs. The receptors derive from a man between 45 and 60 years old in good health and CMV-seropositive.

The genes are TRBV27 and TRBJ2-3; weak D call: TRBD2 (5 bases). The CDR3 contains 14 residues. In germline, CDR1 is MNHEY, CDR2 SMNVEV (reference sequence). V lost 2 bases, J lost 3 bases, and 9 bases lay in between. The CDR3 sequence: CASSLSGRTDTQYF. In nucleotides, the CDR3 is TGTGCCAGCAGTTTAAGCGGCCGGACAGATACGCAGTATTTT.

Concerning this clone: The sample carries other DNA sequences with the same CDR3. The chain combines TRBV9 with TRBJ2-3; 7 bases are a match to TRBD1. V was pared by 0 bases and J by 4 bases, with 2 bases of the junction left unmatched. The CDR3 runs to 14 residues. Germline V gives CDR1 SGDLS, CDR2 YYNGEE. CDR3 nucleotides: TGTGCCAGCAGCGTAGCTCAGGGGGCAGATACGCAGTATTTT. Encoded protein: CASSVAQGADTQYF. The variable domain in full, completed from reference TRBV9 and TRBJ2-3, reads DSGVTQTPKHLITATGQRVTLRCSPRSGDLSVYWYQQSLDQGLQFLIQYYNGEERAKGNILERFSAQQFPDLHSELNLSSLELGDSALYFCASSVAQGADTQYFGPGTRLTVL.